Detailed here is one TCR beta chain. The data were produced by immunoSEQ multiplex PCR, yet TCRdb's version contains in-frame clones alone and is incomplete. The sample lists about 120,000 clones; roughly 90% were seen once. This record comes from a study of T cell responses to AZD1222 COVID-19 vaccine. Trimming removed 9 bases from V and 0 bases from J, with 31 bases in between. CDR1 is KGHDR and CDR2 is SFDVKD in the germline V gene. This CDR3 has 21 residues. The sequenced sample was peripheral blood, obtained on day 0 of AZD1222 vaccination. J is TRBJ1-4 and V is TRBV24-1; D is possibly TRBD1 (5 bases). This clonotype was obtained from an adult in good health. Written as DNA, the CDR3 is TGTGCCACCTTCGGGGCAGACGGGCGGATTTTCGATTTAACAACTAATGAAAAACTGTTTTTT. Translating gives CATFGADGRIFDLTTNEKLFF.